The rows below give T cell receptor beta chains drawn from one sample of a study of beta chain features in type 1 diabetes. Profiling relied on immunoSEQ multiplex PCR, and the TCRdb table lists in-frame clones only, not all of them. The sample includes approximately 44,000 clones, under 65% of them seen just once. Material: Tregs from blood. The receptors come from a woman younger than 35 in good health. Each CDR3 is given with its conserved first and last residue. A D gene is named only where the DNA matches it firmly. Clone size is shown for a subset of rows, as once, few, many or a class of expanded clone.

cdr3_length,j_call,clone_size,v_call,d_call,cdr3_aa,cdr3_nt
15,TRBJ2-4,few,TRBV6-6,TRBD1,CASSYPGQGKNIQYF,TGTGCCAGCAGCTACCCGGGACAGGGGAAAAACATTCAGTACTTC
14,TRBJ1-5,.,TRBV27,.,CASRKGASNQPQHF,TGTGCCAGCAGGAAAGGGGCTAGCAATCAGCCCCAGCATTTT
13,TRBJ2-1,once,TRBV29-1,.,CSVSQIRVNEQFF,TGCAGCGTTTCGCAGATTCGGGTCAATGAGCAGTTCTTC
18,TRBJ2-7,.,TRBV14,TRBD1,CASRRGIDRGGRSYEQYF,TGTGCCAGCAGACGGGGGATTGACAGGGGCGGACGGTCCTACGAGCAGTACTTC
14,TRBJ2-7,few,TRBV7-9,TRBD2,CASSLTSGNAEQYF,TGTGCCAGCAGCTTGACTAGCGGGAACGCCGAGCAGTACTTC
15,TRBJ2-6,.,TRBV4-2,.,CASSAISSGANVLTF,TGTGCCAGCAGCGCTATTTCTAGTGGGGCCAACGTCCTGACTTTC
15,TRBJ2-1,few,TRBV11-2,TRBD2,CASSWTSGRYNEQFF,TGTGCCAGCAGCTGGACTAGCGGACGCTACAATGAGCAGTTCTTC
15,TRBJ2-2,.,TRBV5-1,TRBD2,CASSGASGRTGELFF,TGCGCCAGCAGCGGAGCTAGCGGGAGGACCGGGGAGCTGTTTTTT
14,TRBJ1-1,.,TRBV6-5,TRBD1,CASGQGERNTEAFF,TGTGCCAGCGGACAGGGGGAAAGGAACACTGAAGCTTTCTTT
11,TRBJ2-7,.,TRBV30,.,CAWAGHNEQYF,TGTGCCTGGGCGGGTCACAACGAGCAGTACTTC
14,TRBJ2-1,once,TRBV28,TRBD1,CASSRQGNYNEQFF,TGTGCCAGCAGCCGACAGGGTAACTACAATGAGCAGTTCTTC
15,TRBJ2-7,.,TRBV18,TRBD1,CASSPAGQGVYEQYF,TGTGCCAGCTCACCAGCAGGACAGGGGGTCTACGAGCAGTACTTC
18,TRBJ2-1,.,TRBV5-1,TRBD2,CASSLGPGLAGGKNEQFF,TGCGCCAGCAGCTTGGGACCCGGACTAGCGGGAGGTAAGAATGAGCAGTTCTTC
13,TRBJ2-3,few,TRBV30,.,CACDGWATDTQYF,TGTGCCTGTGACGGATGGGCCACAGATACGCAGTATTTT
14,TRBJ1-1,.,TRBV6-1,.,CASREVGLNTEAFF,TGTGCCAGCAGGGAAGTGGGGCTGAACACTGAAGCTTTCTTT
14,TRBJ2-1,.,TRBV5-6,.,CASSLISGYNEQFF,TGTGCCAGCAGCTTAATTAGCGGATACAATGAGCAGTTCTTC
20,TRBJ2-6,once,TRBV4-3,.,CASSQEFLGDANSGANVLTF,TGCGCCAGCAGCCAAGAATTTTTGGGAGACGCTAATTCTGGGGCCAACGTCCTGACTTTC
13,TRBJ2-7,few,TRBV7-2,.,CASSLITGSEQYF,TGTGCCAGCAGCTTAATCACTGGGAGCGAGCAGTACTTC
16,TRBJ2-2,.,TRBV28,TRBD2,CASEHSGRVNTGELFF,TGTGCCAGCGAGCATAGCGGGCGGGTTAACACCGGGGAGCTGTTTTTT
14,TRBJ2-7,.,TRBV5-6,.,CASSLVGASYEQYF,TGCGCCAGCAGCTTGGTGGGGGCGTCCTACGAGCAGTACTTC
14,TRBJ2-5,.,TRBV30,TRBD2,CAWRRTSGFWEQYF,TGTGCCTGGAGAAGGACTAGCGGCTTTTGGGAGCAGTACTTC
13,TRBJ2-1,once,TRBV6-1,.,CASSSGSYNEQFF,TGTGCCAGCAGTAGCGGTTCCTACAATGAGCAGTTCTTC
15,TRBJ2-1,.,TRBV9,TRBD2,CASSAGTSGYNEQFF,TGTGCCAGCAGCGCCGGGACTAGCGGCTACAATGAGCAGTTCTTC
12,TRBJ1-1,few,TRBV6-6,.,CASSSQNTEAFF,TGTGCCAGCAGCTCACAGAACACTGAAGCTTTCTTT
14,TRBJ2-5,.,TRBV5-4,.,CASSPGRVQETQYF,TGTGCCAGCAGCCCCGGCAGGGTCCAAGAGACCCAGTACTTC
13,TRBJ2-7,.,TRBV10-3,.,CAISDREKNEQYF,TGTGCCATCAGTGATAGGGAGAAGAACGAGCAGTACTTC
16,TRBJ2-3,.,TRBV27,.,CASSQLRTVSPDTQYF,TGTGCCAGCAGCCAACTTCGGACAGTCAGCCCAGATACGCAGTATTTT
16,TRBJ2-2,.,TRBV2,TRBD2,CASSVGLAANTGELFF,TGTGCCAGCAGTGTGGGACTAGCGGCGAACACCGGGGAGCTGTTTTTT
14,TRBJ2-3,few,TRBV7-2,.,CASSRGGSTDTQYF,TGTGCCAGCAGCCGAGGCGGAAGCACAGATACGCAGTATTTT
16,TRBJ1-1,.,TRBV6-1,TRBD1,CASSEFGTGVATEAFF,TGTGCCAGCAGTGAGTTTGGGACAGGGGTGGCCACTGAAGCTTTCTTT
14,TRBJ1-5,few,TRBV6-1,TRBD1,CASKGQAGGQPQHF,TGTGCCAGCAAGGGACAGGCGGGTGGTCAGCCCCAGCATTTT
17,TRBJ2-7,.,TRBV5-1,TRBD2,CASSLGTASGSYAEQYF,TGCGCCAGCAGCTTGGGTACCGCTAGCGGGAGCTATGCGGAGCAGTACTTC
17,TRBJ1-3,.,TRBV7-8,TRBD1,CASSLRDRGISGNTIYF,TGTGCCAGCAGCCTCCGGGACAGGGGAATCTCTGGAAACACCATATATTTT
16,TRBJ1-5,medium-sized,TRBV7-9,.,CASSLVSGSGNQPQHF,TGTGCCAGCAGCTTAGTGTCGGGATCAGGCAATCAGCCCCAGCATTTT
17,TRBJ2-1,.,TRBV4-2,TRBD2,CASSQDGRAGVGNEQFF,TGTGCCAGCAGCCAAGACGGGCGAGCGGGAGTTGGGAATGAGCAGTTCTTC
16,TRBJ1-1,.,TRBV7-8,.,CASSLGHGRANTEAFF,TGTGCCAGCAGCTTAGGACATGGCAGGGCGAACACTGAAGCTTTCTTT
14,TRBJ2-3,.,TRBV11-1,TRBD1,CASSWGQGADTQYF,TGTGCCAGCAGCTGGGGACAGGGAGCAGATACGCAGTATTTT
17,TRBJ2-7,.,TRBV7-6,TRBD2,CASSFGLAGALSAEQYF,TGTGCCAGCAGCTTTGGGTTAGCGGGAGCCCTCTCCGCCGAGCAGTACTTC
14,TRBJ1-4,few,TRBV28,.,CASSRGGGGEKLFF,TGTGCCAGCAGCAGGGGCGGGGGCGGTGAAAAACTGTTTTTT
15,TRBJ2-6,.,TRBV2,TRBD1,CASSLDRAGANVLTF,TGTGCCAGCAGCCTTGACAGGGCTGGGGCCAACGTCCTGACTTTC
13,TRBJ2-5,.,TRBV27,.,CASRTGRRDEQYF,TGTGCCAGCAGGACAGGGAGGAGGGATGAGCAGTACTTC
13,TRBJ2-5,.,TRBV18,TRBD1,CASSRDREETQYF,TGTGCCAGCTCCCGCGACAGGGAAGAGACCCAGTACTTC
15,TRBJ2-7,.,TRBV28,.,CASSLGDLNSYEQYF,TGTGCCAGCAGTTTAGGAGATTTGAACTCCTACGAGCAGTACTTC
15,TRBJ1-2,.,TRBV7-9,TRBD1,CASSSTRTGVYGYTF,TGTGCCAGCAGCTCAACCCGGACAGGGGTGTATGGCTACACCTTC
17,TRBJ2-7,.,TRBV7-9,TRBD1,CASSLSPGTGLSYEQYF,TGTGCCAGCAGCTTATCACCCGGGACAGGGCTCTCCTACGAGCAGTACTTC
14,TRBJ2-1,once,TRBV19,TRBD2,CASSPSGEYNEQFF,TGTGCCAGTAGTCCTAGCGGGGAGTACAATGAGCAGTTCTTC
17,TRBJ2-2,.,TRBV18,.,CASSPITGFSLTGELFF,TGTGCCAGCTCACCGATTACAGGGTTCTCCCTCACCGGGGAGCTGTTTTTT
14,TRBJ1-5,.,TRBV28,.,CASSLEQGRQPQHF,TGTGCCAGCAGTTTGGAACAGGGTAGGCAGCCCCAGCATTTT
15,TRBJ2-3,.,TRBV19,TRBD2,CASRFRAGDTDTQYF,TGTGCCAGTAGGTTCCGAGCGGGGGACACAGATACGCAGTATTTT
16,TRBJ2-5,.,TRBV5-1,TRBD2,CASSPELAERGETQYF,TGCGCCAGCAGCCCCGAGCTAGCGGAGAGGGGAGAGACCCAGTACTTC
14,TRBJ2-6,few,TRBV5-4,TRBD1,CASSLTGGANVLTF,TGTGCCAGCAGCCTGACAGGGGGGGCCAACGTCCTGACTTTC
15,TRBJ2-7,.,TRBV6-1,TRBD2,CASTPPGSGSGEQYF,TGTGCCAGCACCCCCCCAGGGAGCGGGAGTGGCGAGCAGTACTTC